This T cell receptor beta chain comes out of a study of blood T cell repertoires in COVID-19. In the study overall: From the United States, Italy and Spain came samples of acute and convalescent COVID-19.

This table comes from immunoSEQ multiplex PCR, and its TCRdb copy is limited to in-frame clones, with some not included. The sample carries approximately 190,000 clones, around four fifths recorded once. The length of the CDR3 is 14 residues. Germline values: CDR1 SEHNR, CDR2 FQNEAQ (reference sequence). The V end was cut by 1 base, the J end by 8 bases, with 13 bases between. This chain connects TRBV7-9 to TRBJ2-3; possible D gene TRBD2, 5 bases. This sequence originates from a woman in her 30s with acute or convalescent COVID-19. Sequencing used peripheral blood. The CDR3 spells CASSLGQSRGTQYF. The DNA for the CDR3 is TGTGCCAGCAGCTTAGGGCAGTCCCGGGGTACGCAGTATTTT.